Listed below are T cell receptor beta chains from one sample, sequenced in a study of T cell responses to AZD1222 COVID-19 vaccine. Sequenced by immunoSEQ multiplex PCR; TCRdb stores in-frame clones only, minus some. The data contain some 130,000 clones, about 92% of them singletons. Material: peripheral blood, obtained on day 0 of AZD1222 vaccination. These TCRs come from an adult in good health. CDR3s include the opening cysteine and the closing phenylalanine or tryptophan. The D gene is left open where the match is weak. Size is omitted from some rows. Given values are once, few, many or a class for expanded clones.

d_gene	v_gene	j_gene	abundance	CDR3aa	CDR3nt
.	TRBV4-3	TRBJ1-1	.	CASSQGAAPDTEAFF	TGCGCCAGCAGCCAGGGCGCAGCCCCTGACACTGAAGCTTTCTTT
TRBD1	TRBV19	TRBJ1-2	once	CASSTQSTGYGYTF	TGTGCCAGTAGTACCCAATCGACAGGGTATGGCTACACCTTC
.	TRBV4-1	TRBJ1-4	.	CASSRAGRGEKLFF	TGCGCCAGCAGCCGAGCGGGTCGGGGTGAAAAACTGTTTTTT
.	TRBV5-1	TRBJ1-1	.	CASSLNPGTAEAFF	TGCGCCAGCAGCCTCAACCCAGGGACCGCTGAAGCTTTCTTT
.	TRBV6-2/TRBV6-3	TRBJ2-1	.	CASSYRSGVISSYNEQFF	TGTGCCAGCAGTTACAGGTCGGGCGTTATTAGCTCCTACAATGAGCAGTTCTTC
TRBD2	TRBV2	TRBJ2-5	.	CASRDYGETQYF	TGTGCCAGCCGGGACTATGGAGAGACCCAGTACTTC
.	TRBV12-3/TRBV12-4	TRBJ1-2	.	CASSWAEGGGYTF	TGTGCCAGCAGCTGGGCGGAGGGGGGAGGCTACACCTTC
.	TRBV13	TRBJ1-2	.	CASSLRTTDPQYGYTF	TGTGCCAGCAGCTTAAGGACGACCGACCCTCAATATGGCTACACCTTC
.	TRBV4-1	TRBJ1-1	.	CASSQVFQGRLLMNTEAFF	TGCGCCAGCAGCCAGGTATTCCAGGGGAGGTTGCTTATGAACACTGAAGCTTTCTTT
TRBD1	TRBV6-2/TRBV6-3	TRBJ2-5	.	CASSYSYRGRQETQYF	TGTGCCAGCAGTTACTCATACAGGGGGCGACAAGAGACCCAGTACTTC
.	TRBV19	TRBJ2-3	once	CASSIGTLKSTDTQYF	TGTGCCAGTAGTATCGGTACACTGAAAAGCACAGATACGCAGTATTTT
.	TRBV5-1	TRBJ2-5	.	CASSLGSRVGPETQYF	TGCGCCAGCAGCTTGGGTTCCCGGGTGGGTCCGGAGACCCAGTACTTC
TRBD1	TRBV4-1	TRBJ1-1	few	CASSPSTGTGKAFF	TGCGCCAGCAGCCCAAGTACCGGGACAGGAAAAGCTTTCTTT
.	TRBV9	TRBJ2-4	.	CASSVASIGGRENIQYF	TGTGCCAGCAGCGTAGCCTCCATTGGGGGCCGGGAAAACATTCAGTACTTC
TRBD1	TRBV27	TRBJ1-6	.	CASSFGTGVYNSPLHF	TGTGCCAGCAGTTTCGGGACAGGGGTGTATAATTCACCCCTCCACTTT
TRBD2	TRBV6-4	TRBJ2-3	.	CASSSGATDTQYF	TGTGCCAGCAGTAGCGGGGCTACAGATACGCAGTATTTT
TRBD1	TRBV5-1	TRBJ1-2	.	CASSSPGSAGGEGYTF	TGCGCCAGCAGCTCCCCCGGCTCGGCAGGGGGCGAGGGCTACACCTTC
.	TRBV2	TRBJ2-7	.	CASSDGPYEQYF	TGTGCCAGCAGTGACGGGCCCTACGAGCAGTACTTC
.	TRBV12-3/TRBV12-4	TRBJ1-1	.	CASRPGGNTEAFF	TGTGCCAGCAGGCCGGGGGGGAACACTGAAGCTTTCTTT
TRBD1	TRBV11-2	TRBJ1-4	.	CASRRPGQKSEKLFF	TGTGCCAGCAGGAGGCCGGGACAGAAGTCCGAAAAACTGTTTTTT
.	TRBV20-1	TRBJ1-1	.	CSERGGTEAFF	TGCAGTGAGAGGGGGGGCACTGAAGCTTTCTTT
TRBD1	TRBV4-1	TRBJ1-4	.	CASSPSRDRGEKLFF	TGCGCCAGCAGCCCTAGCCGGGACAGGGGTGAAAAACTGTTTTTT
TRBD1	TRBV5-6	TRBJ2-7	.	CASSLVGTENYEQYF	TGTGCCAGCAGCTTGGTTGGGACAGAGAACTACGAGCAGTACTTC
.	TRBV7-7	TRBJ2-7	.	CASSLAGLGGGEQYF	TGTGCTAGCAGCTTAGCGGGTTTAGGGGGCGGCGAGCAGTACTTC
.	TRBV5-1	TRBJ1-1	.	CASSLDEREAFF	TGCGCCAGCAGCTTGGACGAGAGGGAAGCTTTCTTT
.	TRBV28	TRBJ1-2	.	CASSLAGRAYGYTF	TGTGCCAGCAGTTTGGCGGGGCGGGCCTATGGCTACACCTTC
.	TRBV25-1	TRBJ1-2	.	CASSAGGGYGYTF	TGTGCCAGCAGTGCTGGGGGGGGTTATGGCTACACCTTC
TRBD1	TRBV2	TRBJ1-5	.	CASSEGFGGQHNQPQHF	TGTGCCAGCAGTGAAGGCTTTGGGGGACAGCACAATCAGCCCCAGCATTTT
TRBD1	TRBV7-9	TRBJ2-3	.	CASSLAQGGTDTQYF	TGTGCCAGCAGCTTAGCACAGGGGGGCACAGATACGCAGTATTTT
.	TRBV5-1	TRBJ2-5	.	CASSFTGGQETQYF	TGCGCCAGCAGCTTTACAGGCGGACAAGAGACCCAGTACTTC
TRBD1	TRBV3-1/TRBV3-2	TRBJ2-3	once	CASSLLTGFSMDTQYF	TGTGCCAGCAGCCTGCTGACAGGGTTTAGTATGGATACGCAGTATTTT
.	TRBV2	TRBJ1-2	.	CASSLTPTAGYTF	TGTGCCAGCAGTCTTACCCCTACCGCGGGCTACACCTTC
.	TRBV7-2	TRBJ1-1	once	CASSLAGRNTEAFF	TGTGCCAGCAGCTTGGCAGGGAGGAACACTGAAGCTTTCTTT
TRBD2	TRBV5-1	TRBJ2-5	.	CASSLTSGQETQYF	TGCGCCAGCAGCTTGACTAGCGGGCAAGAGACCCAGTACTTC
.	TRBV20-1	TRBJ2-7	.	CSAIYYEQYF	TGCAGTGCAATATACTACGAGCAGTACTTC
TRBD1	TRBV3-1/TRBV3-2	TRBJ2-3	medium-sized	CASSPTGATQYF	TGTGCCAGCAGCCCGACAGGGGCCACGCAGTATTTT
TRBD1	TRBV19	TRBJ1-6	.	CASKDRVSSYNSPLHF	TGTGCCAGTAAAGACAGGGTGAGTTCCTATAATTCACCCCTCCACTTT
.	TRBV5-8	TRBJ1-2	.	CASSPNGYTF	TGTGCCAGCAGCCCTAATGGCTACACCTTC
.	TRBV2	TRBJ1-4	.	CASRAFLVATNEKLFF	TGTGCCAGCAGGGCATTTTTGGTGGCAACTAATGAAAAACTGTTTTTT
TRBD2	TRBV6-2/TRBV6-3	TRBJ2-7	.	CASSYGGGVAYEQYF	TGTGCCAGCAGTTACGGCGGGGGGGTCGCCTACGAGCAGTACTTC
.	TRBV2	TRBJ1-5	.	CASSEASYSNQPQHF	TGTGCCAGCAGTGAGGCCAGTTATAGCAATCAGCCCCAGCATTTT
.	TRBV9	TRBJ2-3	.	CASSVAGPGDTQYF	TGTGCCAGCAGCGTAGCCGGCCCAGGGGATACGCAGTATTTT
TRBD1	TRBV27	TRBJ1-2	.	CASSLGTGFGYTF	TGTGCCAGCAGTTTAGGGACAGGGTTTGGCTACACCTTC
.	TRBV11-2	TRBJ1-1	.	CASSLGVRGTEAFF	TGTGCCAGCAGCTTAGGCGTCCGGGGCACTGAAGCTTTCTTT
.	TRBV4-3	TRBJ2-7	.	CASSQVRPGGLVDEQYF	TGCGCCAGCAGCCAAGTTCGACCCGGGGGCCTGGTCGACGAGCAGTACTTC
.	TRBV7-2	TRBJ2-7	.	CASSLGTAMSYEQYF	TGTGCCAGCAGCTTAGGGACAGCAATGTCGTACGAGCAGTACTTC
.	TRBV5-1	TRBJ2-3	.	CASTSGLDGTDTQYF	TGCGCCAGCACCTCCGGACTGGACGGGACAGATACGCAGTATTTT
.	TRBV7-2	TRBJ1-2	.	CASSLSLQGDGYTF	TGTGCCAGCAGCTTATCTCTACAGGGCGACGGCTACACCTTC
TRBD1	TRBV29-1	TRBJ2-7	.	CSVETGSPYEQYF	TGCAGCGTTGAGACAGGGTCTCCCTACGAGCAGTACTTC
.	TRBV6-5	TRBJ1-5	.	CASSPMSRDIQPQHF	TGTGCCAGCAGCCCGATGTCCCGGGACATTCAGCCCCAGCATTTT
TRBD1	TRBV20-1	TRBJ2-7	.	CSASRDRGSYEQYF	TGCAGTGCTAGTCGGGACAGGGGCTCCTACGAGCAGTACTTC
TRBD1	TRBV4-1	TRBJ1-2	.	CASSQPGGNINYGYTF	TGCGCCAGCAGCCAACCAGGGGGCAACATTAACTATGGCTACACCTTC
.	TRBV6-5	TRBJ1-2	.	CASSRLGGNYGYTF	TGTGCCAGCAGCCGCCTCGGGGGTAACTATGGCTACACCTTC
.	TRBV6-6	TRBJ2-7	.	CASSSPPRLDEQYF	TGTGCCAGCAGCTCGCCCCCCAGGTTGGACGAGCAGTACTTC
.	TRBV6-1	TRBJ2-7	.	CASSEGAGAYEQYF	TGTGCCAGCAGTGAAGGGGCCGGGGCCTACGAGCAGTACTTC
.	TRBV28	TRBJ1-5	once	CASRPGQLLRPQHF	TGTGCCAGCAGACCCGGACAGCTTCTGCGGCCCCAGCATTTT
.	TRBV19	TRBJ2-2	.	CASSSPGLTGELFF	TGTGCCAGTAGTTCTCCGGGGTTGACCGGGGAGCTGTTTTTT
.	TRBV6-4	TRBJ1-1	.	CASSVSPQSEAFF	TGTGCCAGCAGTGTATCCCCCCAATCTGAAGCTTTCTTT
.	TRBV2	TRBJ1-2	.	CASRIQTVNYGYTF	TGTGCCAGCAGGATCCAGACAGTCAACTATGGCTACACCTTC
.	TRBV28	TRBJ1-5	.	CASSLALRKDQPQHF	TGTGCCAGCAGTCTGGCCCTAAGGAAGGACCAGCCCCAGCATTTT